This TCR beta chain was recovered during a study of T cells in Graves' hyperthyroidism and ophthalmopathy. The investigators amplified TCR beta CDR3 regions from RNA transcripts. HTBI primers were the set used in a first-round RT-PCR of the TCR CDR3. One entry per CDR3 protein results from TCRdb running MiXCR on the multiplex PCR reads. Of under 650,000 distinct CDR3 sequences in the sample, roughly 16% were seen once. V was clipped by 4 bases and J by 4 bases, with 9 bases between them. This CDR3 comprises 13 residues. Germline values: CDR1 MDHEN, CDR2 SYDVKM. This clonotype was counted at least ten times.

The chain recombines TRBV28 with TRBJ2-3; the D gene is possibly TRBD2 (7 bases). Material: blood. The source of this sequence is a woman aged 25 to 39 with Graves' hyperthyroidism. The CDR3 nucleotides are TGTGCCAGCAGTTCGGGGGGCGCAGATACGCAGTATTTT. It codes for CASSSGGADTQYF. Full variable domain (rest looked up from reference TRBV28 and TRBJ2-3): DVKVTQSSRYLVKRTGEKVFLECVQDMDHENMFWYRQDPGLGLRLIYFSYDVKMKEKGDIPEGYSVSREKKERFSLILESASTNQTSMYLCASSSGGADTQYFGPGTRLTVL.